These T cell receptor beta chains were read from a single sample in a study of OX40 agonist ivuxolimab in advanced cancers. Profiling relied on immunoSEQ multiplex PCR, and the TCRdb table lists in-frame clones only, not all of them. The sample carries approximately 74,000 clones, about 92% recorded once. The material sequenced was CD4+ or CD8+ T cells sorted from blood, taken in a trial of the OX40 agonist ivuxolimab. The receptors shown here come from an adult with an advanced solid tumor such as melanoma, head and neck, liver or kidney cancer. Both conserved end residues are part of each CDR3. Fields, in order: J gene, clone size, V gene, D gene, CDR3 protein, CDR3 DNA. A D gene is named only where the DNA matches it firmly. A row's size may be missing; if present it is once, few, many or a size class.

j_call: TRBJ1-1; clone_size: NA; v_call: TRBV6-5; d_call: NA; cdr3_aa: CASRMGVDPEAFF; cdr3_nt: TGTGCCAGCAGAATGGGGGTGGATCCTGAAGCTTTCTTT
j_call: TRBJ2-3; clone_size: NA; v_call: TRBV7-3; d_call: NA; cdr3_aa: CASSSGFSTDTQYF; cdr3_nt: TGTGCCAGCAGCAGCGGGTTTAGCACAGATACGCAGTATTTT
j_call: TRBJ2-5; clone_size: NA; v_call: TRBV6-5; d_call: NA; cdr3_aa: CASSYPRDSAETQYF; cdr3_nt: TGTGCCAGCAGTTACCCCCGGGACTCAGCGGAGACCCAGTACTTC
j_call: TRBJ2-5; clone_size: NA; v_call: TRBV15; d_call: NA; cdr3_aa: CATSGQHLETQYF; cdr3_nt: TGTGCCACCAGCGGACAGCACCTAGAGACCCAGTACTTC
j_call: TRBJ2-3; clone_size: once; v_call: TRBV5-6; d_call: NA; cdr3_aa: CASSLVGVADTQYF; cdr3_nt: TGTGCCAGCAGCTTGGTAGGGGTGGCAGATACGCAGTATTTT
j_call: TRBJ1-2; clone_size: NA; v_call: TRBV5-4; d_call: NA; cdr3_aa: CASSSRTVGYGYTF; cdr3_nt: TGTGCCAGCAGCTCCAGGACAGTTGGCTATGGCTACACCTTC
j_call: TRBJ2-7; clone_size: NA; v_call: TRBV6-6; d_call: NA; cdr3_aa: CASSPSYEQYF; cdr3_nt: TGTGCCAGCAGCCCGTCCTACGAGCAGTACTTC
j_call: TRBJ2-5; clone_size: once; v_call: TRBV18; d_call: NA; cdr3_aa: CASSPDQETQYF; cdr3_nt: TGTGCCAGCTCACCAGACCAAGAGACCCAGTACTTC
j_call: TRBJ1-2; clone_size: NA; v_call: TRBV27; d_call: NA; cdr3_aa: CASRPPGGGYTF; cdr3_nt: TGTGCCAGCAGGCCTCCGGGTGGTGGCTACACCTTC
j_call: TRBJ1-4; clone_size: once; v_call: TRBV6-5; d_call: TRBD1; cdr3_aa: CATRPGQGNEKLFF; cdr3_nt: TGTGCCACCCGACCGGGACAGGGCAATGAAAAACTGTTTTTT
j_call: TRBJ2-7; clone_size: few; v_call: TRBV18; d_call: NA; cdr3_aa: CASSPDSFYEQYF; cdr3_nt: TGTGCCAGCTCACCTGACTCGTTTTACGAGCAGTACTTC
j_call: TRBJ2-3; clone_size: NA; v_call: TRBV6-1; d_call: TRBD1; cdr3_aa: CASSVVQGVTDTQYF; cdr3_nt: TGTGCCAGCAGTGTGGTCCAGGGGGTAACAGATACGCAGTATTTT
j_call: TRBJ2-7; clone_size: NA; v_call: TRBV7-6; d_call: NA; cdr3_aa: CASSSRGEQYF; cdr3_nt: TGTGCCAGCAGCTCCAGGGGCGAGCAGTACTTC
j_call: TRBJ2-5; clone_size: NA; v_call: TRBV4-3; d_call: NA; cdr3_aa: CASSQGTDSTETQYF; cdr3_nt: TGCGCCAGCAGCCAAGGGACGGACTCAACTGAGACCCAGTACTTC
j_call: TRBJ2-6; clone_size: NA; v_call: TRBV4-2; d_call: TRBD2; cdr3_aa: CASSQPGLAGGSSGANVLTF; cdr3_nt: TGTGCCAGCAGCCAACCCGGACTAGCGGGGGGCAGCTCTGGGGCCAACGTCCTGACTTTC
j_call: TRBJ1-1; clone_size: NA; v_call: TRBV28; d_call: NA; cdr3_aa: CASSPGRWNTEAFF; cdr3_nt: TGTGCCAGCAGCCCGGGACGCTGGAACACTGAAGCTTTCTTT
j_call: TRBJ2-7; clone_size: NA; v_call: TRBV6-5; d_call: NA; cdr3_aa: CASRRTQTYEQYF; cdr3_nt: TGTGCCAGCAGAAGGACCCAGACCTACGAGCAGTACTTC
j_call: TRBJ2-1; clone_size: NA; v_call: TRBV10-2; d_call: NA; cdr3_aa: CASKQGLYNEQFF; cdr3_nt: TGCGCCAGCAAACAGGGCCTTTACAATGAGCAGTTCTTC
j_call: TRBJ1-2; clone_size: NA; v_call: TRBV7-2; d_call: TRBD1; cdr3_aa: CACSTGGANYGHTF; cdr3_nt: TGTGCCTGTTCTACAGGGGGAGCTAACTATGGCCACACCTTC
j_call: TRBJ1-2; clone_size: NA; v_call: TRBV11-3; d_call: NA; cdr3_aa: CASSPLVGRLEGYTF; cdr3_nt: TGTGCCAGCAGCCCTCTGGTTGGCAGGCTGGAGGGCTACACCTTC
j_call: TRBJ1-4; clone_size: NA; v_call: TRBV7-8; d_call: NA; cdr3_aa: CASSSPAPNEKLFF; cdr3_nt: TGTGCCAGCAGCTCTCCGGCCCCTAATGAAAAACTGTTTTTT
j_call: TRBJ1-6; clone_size: NA; v_call: TRBV6-1; d_call: NA; cdr3_aa: CASSEVGQGIGSPLHF; cdr3_nt: TGTGCCAGCAGTGAAGTAGGGCAGGGGATAGGTTCACCCCTCCACTTT
j_call: TRBJ2-7; clone_size: NA; v_call: TRBV27; d_call: NA; cdr3_aa: CASSLSALSYEQYF; cdr3_nt: TGTGCCAGCAGTTTATCGGCTTTGTCCTACGAGCAGTACTTC
j_call: TRBJ2-1; clone_size: NA; v_call: TRBV18; d_call: NA; cdr3_aa: CASSSANNEQFF; cdr3_nt: TGTGCCAGCTCATCCGCAAACAATGAGCAGTTCTTC
j_call: TRBJ2-7; clone_size: NA; v_call: TRBV5-4; d_call: NA; cdr3_aa: CASSLGGGSSYEQYF; cdr3_nt: TGTGCCAGCAGCTTGGGAGGGGGTAGCTCCTACGAGCAGTACTTC
j_call: TRBJ2-7; clone_size: NA; v_call: TRBV6-4; d_call: NA; cdr3_aa: CASPGETEVISYEQYF; cdr3_nt: TGTGCCAGCCCCGGAGAGACAGAAGTTATCTCCTACGAGCAGTACTTC
j_call: TRBJ2-1; clone_size: NA; v_call: TRBV2; d_call: TRBD1; cdr3_aa: CASKPDRAYNEQFF; cdr3_nt: TGTGCCAGCAAACCGGACAGGGCCTACAATGAGCAGTTCTTC
j_call: TRBJ1-5; clone_size: NA; v_call: TRBV28; d_call: NA; cdr3_aa: CASSLWRGNQPQHF; cdr3_nt: TGTGCCAGCAGTTTGTGGCGTGGCAATCAGCCCCAGCATTTT
j_call: TRBJ1-1; clone_size: NA; v_call: TRBV7-2; d_call: NA; cdr3_aa: CASSVAPNTEAFF; cdr3_nt: TGTGCCAGCAGCGTCGCACCGAACACTGAAGCTTTCTTT
j_call: TRBJ2-3; clone_size: few; v_call: TRBV29-1; d_call: NA; cdr3_aa: CSVQTDTQYF; cdr3_nt: TGCAGCGTTCAAACAGATACGCAGTATTTT
j_call: TRBJ2-7; clone_size: NA; v_call: TRBV7-2; d_call: TRBD2; cdr3_aa: CASSLSGGAYEQYF; cdr3_nt: TGTGCCAGCAGCTTAAGCGGGGGGGCCTACGAGCAGTACTTC
j_call: TRBJ2-7; clone_size: NA; v_call: TRBV6-5; d_call: NA; cdr3_aa: CASSYGPPASSYEQYF; cdr3_nt: TGTGCCAGCAGTTACGGTCCTCCAGCTAGCTCCTACGAGCAGTACTTC
j_call: TRBJ1-1; clone_size: NA; v_call: TRBV6-6; d_call: NA; cdr3_aa: CASSYSFLNTEAFF; cdr3_nt: TGTGCCAGCAGTTACTCCTTTTTGAACACTGAAGCTTTCTTT
j_call: TRBJ2-1; clone_size: NA; v_call: TRBV7-7; d_call: NA; cdr3_aa: CASSLVGSNNEQFF; cdr3_nt: TGTGCTAGCAGCTTAGTTGGCAGTAACAATGAGCAGTTCTTC
j_call: TRBJ1-1; clone_size: NA; v_call: TRBV11-3; d_call: NA; cdr3_aa: CASSLLHRNTEAFF; cdr3_nt: TGTGCCAGCAGCTTGCTTCATAGGAACACTGAAGCTTTCTTT
j_call: TRBJ2-7; clone_size: NA; v_call: TRBV28; d_call: NA; cdr3_aa: CASSSRTVTWGEQYF; cdr3_nt: TGTGCCAGCAGTAGTCGGACAGTTACGTGGGGGGAGCAGTACTTC
j_call: TRBJ2-1; clone_size: NA; v_call: TRBV5-8; d_call: NA; cdr3_aa: CASSLRGSDEQFF; cdr3_nt: TGTGCCAGCAGCTTGAGGGGGAGCGATGAGCAGTTCTTC
j_call: TRBJ1-2; clone_size: NA; v_call: TRBV28; d_call: NA; cdr3_aa: CASTPPGEHGYTF; cdr3_nt: TGTGCCAGCACCCCCCCGGGAGAACATGGCTACACCTTC
j_call: TRBJ2-3; clone_size: once; v_call: TRBV19; d_call: TRBD2; cdr3_aa: CASSMRGGTVDTQYF; cdr3_nt: TGTGCCAGTAGTATGCGGGGGGGTACGGTAGATACGCAGTATTTT
j_call: TRBJ2-1; clone_size: NA; v_call: TRBV30; d_call: TRBD2; cdr3_aa: CAWSTGLAGVRGFF; cdr3_nt: TGTGCCTGGAGTACTGGGCTAGCGGGGGTGAGGGGGTTCTTC
j_call: TRBJ2-4; clone_size: NA; v_call: TRBV11-3; d_call: NA; cdr3_aa: CASSLERRTIAKNIQYF; cdr3_nt: TGTGCCAGCAGCTTAGAGCGCCGTACCATAGCCAAAAACATTCAGTACTTC
j_call: TRBJ2-5; clone_size: NA; v_call: TRBV28; d_call: NA; cdr3_aa: CALGRGQETQYF; cdr3_nt: TGTGCGTTAGGCAGGGGCCAAGAGACCCAGTACTTC
j_call: TRBJ2-3; clone_size: NA; v_call: TRBV9; d_call: NA; cdr3_aa: CASSRVGASTDTQYF; cdr3_nt: TGTGCCAGCAGTCGAGTGGGGGCGAGCACAGATACGCAGTATTTT
j_call: TRBJ1-1; clone_size: few; v_call: TRBV2; d_call: NA; cdr3_aa: CASRGMNTEAFF; cdr3_nt: TGTGCCAGCAGGGGGATGAACACTGAAGCTTTCTTT
j_call: TRBJ1-5; clone_size: NA; v_call: TRBV2; d_call: NA; cdr3_aa: CASSPTNQPQHF; cdr3_nt: TGTGCCAGCAGCCCAACCAATCAGCCCCAGCATTTT
j_call: TRBJ1-5; clone_size: once; v_call: TRBV27; d_call: NA; cdr3_aa: CASSLRGDRYSNQPQHF; cdr3_nt: TGTGCCAGCAGTTTAAGGGGGGACCGGTATAGCAATCAGCCCCAGCATTTT
j_call: TRBJ1-1; clone_size: NA; v_call: TRBV11-2; d_call: NA; cdr3_aa: CASSSQDIPNTEAFF; cdr3_nt: TGTGCCAGCAGCTCCCAAGACATACCAAACACTGAAGCTTTCTTT
j_call: TRBJ1-2; clone_size: NA; v_call: TRBV5-6; d_call: NA; cdr3_aa: CASSLVGALNYGYTF; cdr3_nt: TGTGCCAGCAGCTTGGTAGGGGCGCTTAACTATGGCTACACCTTC
j_call: TRBJ2-7; clone_size: NA; v_call: TRBV18; d_call: TRBD2; cdr3_aa: CASSPGLAGAKQYF; cdr3_nt: TGTGCCAGCTCACCGGGACTAGCGGGAGCCAAGCAGTACTTC
j_call: TRBJ2-1; clone_size: NA; v_call: TRBV7-3; d_call: NA; cdr3_aa: CASSPWGGTDNEQFF; cdr3_nt: TGTGCCAGCAGCCCATGGGGGGGGACAGACAATGAGCAGTTCTTC
j_call: TRBJ1-2; clone_size: NA; v_call: TRBV5-1; d_call: TRBD1; cdr3_aa: CASSLGQGNYGYTF; cdr3_nt: TGCGCCAGCAGCTTGGGACAGGGCAACTATGGCTACACCTTC
j_call: TRBJ2-5; clone_size: once; v_call: TRBV11-3; d_call: NA; cdr3_aa: CASSSRGEGETQYF; cdr3_nt: TGTGCCAGCAGCTCCAGGGGCGAGGGGGAGACCCAGTACTTC
j_call: TRBJ2-1; clone_size: NA; v_call: TRBV5-4; d_call: NA; cdr3_aa: CASSLGGGAVYNEQFF; cdr3_nt: TGTGCCAGCAGCTTGGGTGGAGGGGCGGTATACAATGAGCAGTTCTTC
j_call: TRBJ1-2; clone_size: NA; v_call: TRBV29-1; d_call: NA; cdr3_aa: CSVRPGTSVGYTF; cdr3_nt: TGCAGCGTTCGCCCCGGGACAAGCGTTGGCTACACCTTC
j_call: TRBJ2-7; clone_size: NA; v_call: TRBV2; d_call: NA; cdr3_aa: CASDQDHEQYF; cdr3_nt: TGTGCCAGCGATCAAGACCACGAGCAGTACTTC
j_call: TRBJ2-3; clone_size: NA; v_call: TRBV5-1; d_call: NA; cdr3_aa: CASTMVATTVTDTQYF; cdr3_nt: TGCGCCAGCACCATGGTTGCGACAACCGTCACAGATACGCAGTATTTT